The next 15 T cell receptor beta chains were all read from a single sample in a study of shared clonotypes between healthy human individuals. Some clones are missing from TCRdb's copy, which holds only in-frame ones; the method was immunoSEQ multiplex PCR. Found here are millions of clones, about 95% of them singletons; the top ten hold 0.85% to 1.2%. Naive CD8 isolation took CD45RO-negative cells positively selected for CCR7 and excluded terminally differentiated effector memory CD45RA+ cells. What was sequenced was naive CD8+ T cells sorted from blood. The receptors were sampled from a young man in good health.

In DNA form, the CDR3 reads TGTGCCAGCAGTGATTCGGAACTAGCGGCGACCTACGAGCAGTACTTC. The encoded protein is CASSDSELAATYEQYF. The chain uses TRBV2 and TRBJ2-7, with TRBD2 identical over 8 bases. Germline CDR1 reads SNHLY; CDR2 reads FYNNEI. The CDR3 spans 16 residues. The V gene end was trimmed by 3 bases and the J gene end by 2 bases; junction bases not matched to a gene: 9.

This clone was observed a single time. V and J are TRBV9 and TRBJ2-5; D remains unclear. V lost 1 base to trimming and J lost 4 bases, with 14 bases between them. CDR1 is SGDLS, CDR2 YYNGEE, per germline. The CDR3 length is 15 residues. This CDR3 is CASSVSGTERETQYF. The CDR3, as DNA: TGTGCCAGCAGCGTATCAGGAACAGAGAGAGAGACCCAGTACTTC.

The CDR3 protein is CASSRREVDYEQYF. In DNA form, the CDR3 reads TGTGCCAGCAGCCGGCGGGAGGTCGACTACGAGCAGTACTTC. The chain links TRBV5-4 to TRBJ2-7, with 8 positions matching TRBD2. The V gene end was trimmed by 4 bases and the J gene end by 3 bases; junction bases not matched to a gene: 6. CDR1 and CDR2 from the germline V gene are SGHNT and YYREEE (reference sequence). CDR3 length: 14 amino acids.

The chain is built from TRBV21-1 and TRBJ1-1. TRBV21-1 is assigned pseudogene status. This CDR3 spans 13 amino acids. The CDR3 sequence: CASSKGVNTEAFF. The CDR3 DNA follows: TGTGCCAGCAGCAAAGGAGTGAACACTGAAGCTTTCTTT.

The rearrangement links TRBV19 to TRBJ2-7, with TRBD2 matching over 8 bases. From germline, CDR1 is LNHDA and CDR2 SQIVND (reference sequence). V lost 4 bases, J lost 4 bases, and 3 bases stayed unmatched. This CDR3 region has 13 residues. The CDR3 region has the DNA TGTGCCAGTAGTACTAGCGGGTTTTACGAGCAGTACTTC. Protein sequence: CASSTSGFYEQYF.

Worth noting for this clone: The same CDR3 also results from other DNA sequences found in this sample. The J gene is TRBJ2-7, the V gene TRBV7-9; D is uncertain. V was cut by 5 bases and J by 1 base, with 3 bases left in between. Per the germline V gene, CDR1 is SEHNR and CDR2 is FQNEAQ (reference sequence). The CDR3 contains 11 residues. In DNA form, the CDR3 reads TGTGCCAGCAGCGCATCCTACGAGCAGTACTTC. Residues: CASSASYEQYF.

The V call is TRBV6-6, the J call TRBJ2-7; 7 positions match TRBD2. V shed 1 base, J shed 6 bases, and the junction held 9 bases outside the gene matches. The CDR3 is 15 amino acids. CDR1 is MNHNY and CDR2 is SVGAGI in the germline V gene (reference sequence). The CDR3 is CASSYLGLINLEQYF. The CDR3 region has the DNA TGTGCCAGCAGTTACTTGGGACTAATTAACCTCGAGCAGTACTTC.

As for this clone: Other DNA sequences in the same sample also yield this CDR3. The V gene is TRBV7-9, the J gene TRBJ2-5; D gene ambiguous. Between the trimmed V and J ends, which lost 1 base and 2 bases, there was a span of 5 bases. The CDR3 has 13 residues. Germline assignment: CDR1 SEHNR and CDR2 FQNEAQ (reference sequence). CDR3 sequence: CASSLGSQETQYF. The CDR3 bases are TGTGCCAGCAGCTTAGGCAGTCAAGAGACCCAGTACTTC. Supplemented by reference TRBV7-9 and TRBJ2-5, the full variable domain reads DTGVSQNPRHKITKRGQNVTFRCDPISEHNRLYWYRQTLGQGPEFLTYFQNEAQLEKSRLLSDRFSAERPKGSFSTLEIQRTEQGDSAMYLCASSLGSQETQYFGPGTRLLVL.

The DNA for the CDR3 is TGTGCCAGCAGTGTGGCACTAGCGGGGGGGCACGAGCAGTACTTC. Translated, it gives CASSVALAGGHEQYF. This chain uses TRBV28 with TRBJ2-7; 13 positions agree with TRBD2. The V segment lost 5 bases and the J segment 5 bases; nucleotides outside the gene matches: 6. The CDR3 contains 15 residues. The germline V gene has CDR1 MDHEN and CDR2 SYDVKM.

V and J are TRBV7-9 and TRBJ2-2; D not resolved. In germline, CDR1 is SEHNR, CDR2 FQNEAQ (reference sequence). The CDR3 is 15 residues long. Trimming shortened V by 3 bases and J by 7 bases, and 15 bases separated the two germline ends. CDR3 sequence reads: CASSFILNRFGELFF. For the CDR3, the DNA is TGTGCCAGCAGCTTTATTCTTAACCGGTTCGGGGAGCTGTTTTTT.

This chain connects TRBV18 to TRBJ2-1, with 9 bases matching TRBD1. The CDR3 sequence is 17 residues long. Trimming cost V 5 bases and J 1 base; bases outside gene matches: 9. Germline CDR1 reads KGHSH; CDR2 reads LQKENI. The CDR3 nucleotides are TGTGCCAGCTCAGCGACGAGGGGACAGGGTTCCTACAATGAGCAGTTCTTC. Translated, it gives CASSATRGQGSYNEQFF.

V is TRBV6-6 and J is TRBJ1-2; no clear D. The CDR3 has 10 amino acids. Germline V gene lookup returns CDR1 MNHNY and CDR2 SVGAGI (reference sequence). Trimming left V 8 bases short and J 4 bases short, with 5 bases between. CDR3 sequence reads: CASLSYGYTF. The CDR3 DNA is TGTGCCAGCCTATCCTATGGCTACACCTTC.

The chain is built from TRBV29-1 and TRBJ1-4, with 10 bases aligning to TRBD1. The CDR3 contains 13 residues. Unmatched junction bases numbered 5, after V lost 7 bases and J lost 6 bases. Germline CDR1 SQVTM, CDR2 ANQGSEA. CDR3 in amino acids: CSGTGTGDEKLFF. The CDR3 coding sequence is TGCAGCGGGACCGGGACAGGGGATGAAAAACTGTTTTTT.

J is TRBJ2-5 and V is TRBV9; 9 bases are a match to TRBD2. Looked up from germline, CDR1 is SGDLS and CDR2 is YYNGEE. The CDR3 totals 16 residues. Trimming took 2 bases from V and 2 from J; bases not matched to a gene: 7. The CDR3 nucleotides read TGTGCCAGCAGCGTCGCAGGTCTAGCGGGACAAGAGACCCAGTACTTC. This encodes CASSVAGLAGQETQYF.

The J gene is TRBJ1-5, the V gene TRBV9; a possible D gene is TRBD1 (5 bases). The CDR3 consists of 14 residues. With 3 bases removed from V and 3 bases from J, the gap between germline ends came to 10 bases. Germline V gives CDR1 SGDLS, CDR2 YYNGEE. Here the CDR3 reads CASSGEGFNQPQHF. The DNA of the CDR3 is TGTGCCAGCAGCGGGGAGGGGTTCAATCAGCCCCAGCATTTT.